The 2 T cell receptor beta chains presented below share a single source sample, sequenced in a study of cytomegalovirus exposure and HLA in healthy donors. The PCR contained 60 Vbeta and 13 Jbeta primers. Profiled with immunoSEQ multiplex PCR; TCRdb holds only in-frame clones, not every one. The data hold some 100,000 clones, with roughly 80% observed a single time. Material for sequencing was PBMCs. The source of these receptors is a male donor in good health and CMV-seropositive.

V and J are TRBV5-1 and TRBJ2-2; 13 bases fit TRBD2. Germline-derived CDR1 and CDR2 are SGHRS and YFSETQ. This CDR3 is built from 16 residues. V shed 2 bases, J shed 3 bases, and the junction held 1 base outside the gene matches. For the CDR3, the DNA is TGCGCCAGCAGCTTACTAGCGGGGGGGTACACCGGGGAGCTGTTTTTT. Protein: CASSLLAGGYTGELFF.

The CDR3 bases are TGCAGCGTGGCGACAGGGGGCGATTACTACGAGCAGTACTTC. Translation: CSVATGGDYYEQYF. V gene TRBV29-1 combines with J gene TRBJ2-7; 10 bases line up with TRBD1. CDR1 and CDR2 from the germline V gene are SQVTM and ANQGSEA. The CDR3 runs to 14 residues. Trimming removed 6 bases from V and 3 bases from J; junction bases left unmatched: 8.